What follows are 27 T cell receptor beta chains derived from one specimen sequenced in a study of blood T cell repertoires in COVID-19. Repertoires were generated with immunoSEQ multiplex PCR, while TCRdb's copy carries only in-frame clones and drops some. The sample carries tens of thousands of clones, approximately 92% recorded once. The specimen sequenced was peripheral blood. The origin of the receptors is a man aged 55 to 70 with acute or convalescent COVID-19.

The chain carries TRBV21-1 and TRBJ2-6; the DNA was not compared with TRBD2, the D call given in the table. TRBV21-1 is a pseudogene locus. This CDR3 has 19 residues. For the CDR3, the DNA is TGTGCCAGCAGCAACGACTGCTCCGGGAGGGGCTTTGGGGCCAACGTCCTGACTTTC. Its translation: CASSNDCSGRGFGANVLTF.

Only one count was recorded for this clone. V is TRBV19 and J is TRBJ2-7; the match to TRBD1 covers 8 bases. The germline V gene has CDR1 LNHDA and CDR2 SQIVND (reference sequence). The CDR3 runs to 18 residues. V shed 4 bases and J 3 bases; nucleotides not matched to a gene: 17. CDR3 in DNA: TGTGCCAGTAGTAACACCTGGACAGGGCTGGTCAAAGTCTACGAGCAGTACTTC. As protein: CASSNTWTGLVKVYEQYF.

The gene calls are TRBV18 and TRBJ1-5, with a possible D match to TRBD1 (5 bases). The CDR3 loop spans 13 amino acids. V lost 5 bases and J 2 bases, leaving 7 bases between the germline ends. The germline gives CDR1 KGHSH, CDR2 LQKENI. CDR3 amino acids: CASSSTGNQPQHF. In nucleotides, the CDR3 is TGTGCCAGCTCATCGACAGGCAATCAGCCCCAGCATTTT.

The rearrangement uses TRBV5-1 and TRBJ2-7; 8 positions agree with TRBD2. Germline V gene sequence: CDR1 SGHRS, CDR2 YFSETQ. The V gene end was trimmed by 0 bases and the J gene end by 4 bases; junction bases not matched to a gene: 18. This CDR3 is 19 amino acids long. CDR3 sequence reads: CASSLGASGSLKDSYEQYF. CDR3 sequence (DNA): TGCGCCAGCAGCTTGGGTGCAAGCGGGAGTCTTAAGGATTCATACGAGCAGTACTTC. Full variable domain (missing parts from reference TRBV5-1 and TRBJ2-7): KAGVTQTPRYLIKTRGQQVTLSCSPISGHRSVSWYQQTPGQGLQFLFEYFSETQRNKGNFPGRFSGRQFSNSRSEMNVSTLELGDSALYLCASSLGASGSLKDSYEQYFGPGTRLTVT.

CDR3 DNA: TGTGCCAGCTCACCAAGGGGCCATCCGCAGTATTTT. As protein: CASSPRGHPQYF. This sequence joins TRBV18 and TRBJ2-3, with D perhaps matching TRBD1 (5 bases). V was pared by 2 bases and J by 10 bases, with 10 bases between. Germline V gene lookup returns CDR1 KGHSH and CDR2 LQKENI. This CDR3 is 12 amino acids long.

The J gene is TRBJ2-7, the V gene TRBV5-1; tentatively, D is TRBD2 (5 bases). The V and J ends lost 1 base and 2 bases respectively, with 13 bases between them. The length of the CDR3 is 15 residues. The germline V gene has CDR1 SGHRS and CDR2 YFSETQ. CDR3 nucleotide sequence: TGCGCCAGCAGCTTGAAGGACTCCGAGGCCTACGAGCAGTACTTC. It is translated as CASSLKDSEAYEQYF.

This chain joins TRBV7-2 and TRBJ1-2, with TRBD1 matching 8 bases. In germline, CDR1 is SGHTA, CDR2 FQGNSA. CDR3 length equals 14 residues. V dropped 5 bases and J dropped 7; count of bases not matched to a gene: 9. CDR3: CASSPSLTGGGYTF. DNA of the CDR3: TGTGCCAGCAGCCCCTCCTTAACAGGGGGTGGCTACACCTTC.

The chain recombines TRBV6-2 or TRBV6-3 with TRBJ2-7, with unresolved D. V was pared by 2 bases and J by 0 bases, with 5 bases between. The germline gives CDR1 MNHEY, CDR2 SVGEGT. The CDR3 contains 13 residues. In DNA, the CDR3 is TGTGCCAGCAGTTACCCCAGCTCCTACGAGCAGTACTTC. Its protein product is CASSYPSSYEQYF.

V and J are TRBV27 and TRBJ2-7, with 10 positions matching TRBD1. The V gene's germline CDR1 is MNHEY and CDR2 SMNVEV (reference sequence). CDR3 length: 20 residues. With 1 base clipped from V and 7 bases from J, the junction kept 22 bases outside the gene matches. In DNA form, the CDR3 reads TGTGCCAGCAGTTTATATGGACAGGGGGAGTTATCCTGGTTTCTACGGGAGCAGTACTTC. This sequence encodes CASSLYGQGELSWFLREQYF.

The gene calls are TRBV7-8 and TRBJ2-7; D possibly corresponds to TRBD1 (5 bases). Germline V gene data show CDR1 as SGHVS and CDR2 as FQNEAQ. The CDR3 is 13 residues long. V gave up 3 bases and J gave up 5 bases, with 11 bases separating them. The CDR3 DNA is TGTGCCAGCAGCTTGGGCAGGGTCCACGAGCAGTACTTC. Translation gives CASSLGRVHEQYF.

This clone was counted once. The genes are TRBV9 and TRBJ1-6; a weak D match, TRBD1 (5 bases). Germline V gives CDR1 SGDLS, CDR2 YYNGEE. CDR3 size: 15 residues. Trimming took 0 bases from V and 8 from J, leaving 12 bases between them. CDR3 in amino acids: CASSVGNRLDSPLHF. In DNA, the CDR3 is TGTGCCAGCAGCGTAGGAAACAGGTTGGATTCACCCCTCCACTTT.

The rearrangement joins TRBV5-1 to TRBJ1-4, with D possibly matching TRBD1 (6 bases). Per germline, CDR1 SGHRS and CDR2 YFSETQ. This CDR3 is built from 15 residues. The ends were cut back, 2 bases at V and 4 bases at J, with 12 bases in the middle. CDR3 DNA sequence: TGCGCCAGCAGCTTACAACAGGGTGGTAATGAAAAACTGTTTTTT. Its protein is CASSLQQGGNEKLFF.

The gene calls are TRBV12-5 and TRBJ1-1, with D possibly TRBD1 on 5 matching bases. Trimming removed 0 bases from V and 5 bases from J, with 13 bases in between. This CDR3 is 15 amino acids long. In germline, CDR1 is LGHNT, CDR2 FRNRAP. This CDR3 is CASGLVLQGWTEAFF. The CDR3 DNA is TGTGCTAGTGGTTTGGTACTGCAGGGATGGACTGAAGCTTTCTTT.

This clone has just a few counts. The chain uses TRBV27 and TRBJ1-3; 7 nucleotides agree with TRBD1. Germline V gene data show CDR1 as MNHEY and CDR2 as SMNVEV (reference sequence). V was clipped by 5 bases and J by 2 bases; unmatched bases: 3. This CDR3 has 14 amino acids. The CDR3 bases are TGTGCCAGCAGTGAACAGGGGCCTGGAAACACCATATATTTT. As protein: CASSEQGPGNTIYF.

Only one count was recorded for this clone. This sequence joins TRBV4-3 and TRBJ2-7; D is possibly TRBD2 (6 bases). CDR3 length: 14 residues. Trimming shortened V by 1 base and J by 2 bases, and 9 bases separated the two germline ends. Germline lookup yields CDR1 LGHNA and CDR2 YSLEER. The DNA for the CDR3 is TGCGCCAGCAGCCAAGCCCTAGCGACCTACGAGCAGTACTTC. Translation: CASSQALATYEQYF.

J is TRBJ1-2 and V is TRBV4-3; tentative D call: TRBD1 (5 bases). This CDR3 region has 15 residues. CDR1 and CDR2 (germline): LGHNA, YSLEER. V was trimmed by 2 bases and J by 0 bases, leaving 10 bases between them. The CDR3 region has the DNA TGCGCCAGCAGCCAACGGGGGAGGGCTAACTATGGCTACACCTTC. It is translated as CASSQRGRANYGYTF.

The chain carries TRBV5-8 and TRBJ1-5; TRBD1 aligns across 7 bases. Germline V gives CDR1 SGHTS, CDR2 YDEGEE. The CDR3 has 17 amino acids. Germline trimming cut 4 bases from V and 1 base from J; bases unmatched to any gene: 11. CDR3 loop: CASSPGQILVSNQPQHF. The CDR3 nucleotides are TGTGCCAGCAGCCCGGGACAGATTCTCGTGAGCAATCAGCCCCAGCATTTT.

The chain uses TRBV18 and TRBJ1-3; 10 positions match TRBD1. CDR1 and CDR2 (germline): KGHSH, LQKENI. The junction had 7 bases not matched to a gene; V was cut back by 1 base and J by 7 bases. This CDR3 spans 16 amino acids. CDR3 sequence (DNA): TGTGCCAGCTCACCACAAGGACAGGGGGAGTGGAACACCATATATTTT. This encodes CASSPQGQGEWNTIYF. The entire variable domain, with the rest obtained from reference TRBV18 and TRBJ1-3, is as follows: NAGVMQNPRHLVRRRGQEARLRCSPMKGHSHVYWYRQLPEEGLKFMVYLQKENIIDESGMPKERFSAEFPKEGPSILRIQQVVRGDSAAYFCASSPQGQGEWNTIYFGEGSWLTVV.

The gene calls are TRBV11-3 and TRBJ2-2; D might be TRBD2 (5 bases). The length of the CDR3 is 13 residues. V dropped 1 base and J dropped 5 bases, with 5 bases sitting between them. From germline, CDR1 is SGHNT and CDR2 YENEEA. In DNA form, the CDR3 reads TGTGCCAGCAGCTTAGGGGAGACCGGGGAGCTGTTTTTT. Amino acid sequence: CASSLGETGELFF.

This sequence joins TRBV3-1 (or the pseudogene TRBV3-2) and TRBJ2-7; D perhaps matches TRBD1 (6 bases). The germline V gene encodes CDR1 LGHDT and CDR2 YNNKEL (reference sequence). The V gene lost 2 bases and the J gene lost 3 bases, with 11 bases spanning the gap. CDR3 length equals 14 residues. This CDR3 reads CASSQLSDSYEQYF. The CDR3 DNA reads as TGTGCCAGCAGCCAACTTTCGGACAGCTACGAGCAGTACTTC.

A single count supports this clone. This sequence joins TRBV18 and TRBJ1-1; the D gene is possibly TRBD1 (5 bases). The length of the CDR3 is 14 residues. Germline CDR1 reads KGHSH; CDR2 reads LQKENI. Trimming stripped 4 bases from V and 3 bases from J, with 12 bases between. The CDR3 loop reads CASSRREGDTEAFF. CDR3 nucleotide sequence: TGTGCCAGCTCACGCAGGGAAGGGGACACTGAAGCTTTCTTT.

This clone was seen just once. The chain has TRBV7-2 and TRBJ1-5, with 8 bases fitting TRBD1. The CDR3 covers 16 residues. V lost 3 bases to trimming and J lost 5 bases; unmatched junction nucleotides: 9. Germline V gene lookup returns CDR1 SGHTA and CDR2 FQGNSA. CDR3 region: CASSFTGTGSHQPQHF. The CDR3 DNA sequence: TGTGCCAGCAGCTTCACCGGGACAGGTTCACATCAGCCCCAGCATTTT.

This chain joins TRBV2 and TRBJ1-6; D perhaps matches TRBD1 (6 bases). V dropped 10 bases and J dropped 3 bases, with 13 bases sitting between them. The CDR3 sequence is 14 residues long. Germline CDR1 and CDR2: SNHLY and FYNNEI. The CDR3 nucleotides read TGTGCCACCGTTCCGGGACACTATAATTCACCCCTCCACTTT. Translating it yields CATVPGHYNSPLHF.

The J gene is TRBJ2-6, the V gene TRBV19; 10 positions match TRBD1. This CDR3 comprises 17 residues. CDR1 LNHDA and CDR2 SQIVND come from the germline V gene (reference sequence). J was trimmed by 0 bases and V by 8 bases; bases with no gene match: 7. The DNA for the CDR3 is TGTGCCAGTGCCCCGGGACAGGGGTTCTCTGGGGCCAACGTCCTGACTTTC. Amino acid sequence: CASAPGQGFSGANVLTF. Based on the CDR3 plus reference TRBV19 and TRBJ2-6, the full variable domain is DGGITQSPKYLFRKEGQNVTLSCEQNLNHDAMYWYRQDPGQGLRLIYYSQIVNDFQKGDIAEGYSVSREKKESFPLTVTSAQKNPTAFYLCASAPGQGFSGANVLTFGAGSRLTVL.

This sequence joins TRBV6-1 and TRBJ1-1; D remains ambiguous. V was clipped by 0 bases and J by 0 bases, with 11 bases between them. Germline CDR1 and CDR2: MNHNS and SASEGT. The CDR3 is 16 amino acids. DNA for the CDR3: TGTGCCAGCAGTGAAGCGTTCGTCAGGATGAACACTGAAGCTTTCTTT. This codes for CASSEAFVRMNTEAFF.

This clone was counted once. The chain combines TRBV29-1 with TRBJ2-4, with D possibly matching TRBD1 (7 bases). CDR3 length: 11 amino acids. The germline V gene has CDR1 SQVTM and CDR2 ANQGSEA. V was trimmed by 4 bases and J by 8 bases, leaving 9 bases between them. This CDR3 is CSVVRGDIQYF. DNA for the CDR3: TGCAGCGTTGTCAGGGGGGACATTCAGTACTTC.

Worth noting for this clone: One junction end disagrees with the germline gene, perhaps due to a read error. The chain is built from TRBV6-5 and TRBJ1-1; no firm D call. Germline V gene data show CDR1 as MNHEY and CDR2 as SVGAGI. CDR3 length: 13 residues. The DNA of the CDR3 is TGTGCCAGCAGCCATAGGAGAAACACTCAAGCTTTCTTT. It yields the protein CASSHRRNTQAFF.